The clone carrying this TCR beta chain has ten or more counts. The entry originates in a study of early T cells in non-severe SARS-CoV-2 infection. Unique molecular identifiers were added to individual cDNA molecules. TCRdb fed the 5' RACE reads into MiXCR, producing one record per CDR3 protein. Of 55,000 to 75,000 distinct CDR3 sequences in the sample, more than 10% were seen once. Losses at the gene ends were 6 bases for V and 4 bases for J; bases not matched to a gene: 18. The CDR3 totals 17 residues. The specimen was whole blood. The TCR comes from an adult who was a healthcare worker with PCR-confirmed SARS-CoV-2 infection or an uninfected control (not recorded which). The rearrangement joins TRBV12-3 or TRBV12-4 to TRBJ2-7; 7 nucleotides match TRBD2. In DNA form, the CDR3 reads TGTGCCAGCAGCCTGGATTTGGGGGGGACGTCAGGTTACGAGCAGTACTTC. Translating gives CASSLDLGGTSGYEQYF.